The 10 T cell receptor beta chains presented below share a single source sample, sequenced in a study of pediatric ulcerative colitis (dated by TCRdb to about 2019). One to two pinch biopsies were taken from the rectum for research during colonoscopy. The library came from the immunoSEQ multiplex PCR assay. Not all clones reach the TCRdb copy of this immuneACCESS table, which keeps in-frame sequences only. Checked studies attribute under half of the gap to unresolved V genes and leave the rest unexplained. This sample lists about 35,000 clones; about 81% were detected once. The leading ten clones occupy approximately 1% of the sample. Sequences were obtained from gut tissue. All receptors come from a boy between 10 and 17 years old with mild ulcerative colitis.

This clone was picked up one time. The chain carries TRBV5-1 and TRBJ1-3; no clear D gene. The CDR3 has 14 amino acids. Germline assignment: CDR1 SGHRS and CDR2 YFSETQ. V shed 0 bases and J shed 2 bases, with 6 bases lying between them. As DNA, the CDR3 is TGCGCCAGCAGCTTGGAATTCCCTGGAAACACCATATATTTT. This codes for CASSLEFPGNTIYF.

Remarks on this clone: This CDR3 is also generated by other DNA sequences in the sample. The rearrangement uses TRBV30 and TRBJ1-1, with D uncertain. V was pared by 1 base and J by 0 bases, with 9 bases between. From germline, CDR1 is GTSNPN and CDR2 SVGIG (reference sequence). The CDR3 contains 14 residues. The CDR3 DNA reads as TGTGCCTGGAGTGGGACGGTTATGAACACTGAAGCTTTCTTT. Its protein product is CAWSGTVMNTEAFF.

The chain carries TRBV18 and TRBJ1-1, with 9 nucleotides matching TRBD1. Losses at the gene ends were 3 bases for V and 1 base for J; bases not matched to a gene: 9. Germline V gene lookup returns CDR1 KGHSH and CDR2 LQKENI. This CDR3 comprises 17 residues. The CDR3 DNA reads as TGTGCCAGCTCACCGTTCCCAGGACAGGGGCCGAACACTGAAGCTTTCTTT. Translation: CASSPFPGQGPNTEAFF. Using reference TRBV18 and TRBJ1-1 for the parts outside the CDR3, the full variable domain is NAGVMQNPRHLVRRRGQEARLRCSPMKGHSHVYWYRQLPEEGLKFMVYLQKENIIDESGMPKERFSAEFPKEGPSILRIQQVVRGDSAAYFCASSPFPGQGPNTEAFFGQGTRLTVV.

The chain couples TRBV6-4 to TRBJ2-3; possible D gene TRBD2, 6 bases. Germline assignment: CDR1 MRHNA and CDR2 SNTAGT. This CDR3 contains 15 residues. Deletions cut 5 bases from V and 6 bases from J, with 18 bases between. CDR3 nucleotide sequence: TGTGCCAGCAGTTCCGGGACTGGGGTTAGTGATACGCAGTATTTT. Its translation: CASSSGTGVSDTQYF.

The chain uses TRBV7-9 and TRBJ1-2; the D is unclear. V was pared by 1 base and J by 4 bases, with 16 bases between. The CDR3 runs 16 residues. Germline CDR1 and CDR2: SEHNR and FQNEAQ (reference sequence). In DNA form, the CDR3 reads TGTGCCAGCAGCTTAGAGCCGGATAACCCATTCTATGGCTACACCTTC. Its translation is CASSLEPDNPFYGYTF.

This chain links TRBV27 with TRBJ1-2; D is unclear. V shed 2 bases and J shed 0 bases, with 10 bases lying between them. The CDR3 has 15 amino acids. Germline CDR1 reads MNHEY; CDR2 reads SMNVEV (reference sequence). DNA for the CDR3: TGTGCCAGCAGTTTAAGAACCTCAGCTAACTATGGCTACACCTTC. As protein: CASSLRTSANYGYTF.

V gene TRBV2 combines with J gene TRBJ2-3; D is tentatively TRBD1 or TRBD2 (5 bases each). The germline V gene encodes CDR1 SNHLY and CDR2 FYNNEI. With 6 bases removed from V and 1 base from J, the gap between germline ends came to 17 bases. The CDR3 runs 16 residues. The CDR3 spells CASRDFGQAGTDTQYF. In DNA, the CDR3 is TGTGCCAGCAGGGACTTTGGACAAGCGGGCACAGATACGCAGTATTTT. Variable domain in full (rest from reference TRBV2 and TRBJ2-3): EPEVTQTPSHQVTQMGQEVILRCVPISNHLYFYWYRQILGQKVEFLVSFYNNEISEKSEIFDDQFSVERPDGSNFTLKIRSTKLEDSAMYFCASRDFGQAGTDTQYFGPGTRLTVL.

This clone was seen just once. The chain combines TRBV6-6 with TRBJ1-2; possible D gene TRBD1, 6 bases. CDR3 length equals 11 residues. Trimming cost V 8 bases and J 8 bases, with 12 bases left between them. The germline V gene has CDR1 MNHNY and CDR2 SVGAGI (reference sequence). CDR3 sequence: CASEGVYGYTF. The DNA of the CDR3 is TGTGCCAGCGAGGGGGTTTACGGCTACACCTTC.

This chain links TRBV2 with TRBJ1-2, with 8 bases lining up with TRBD1. The J segment lost 5 bases and the V segment lost 6 bases, leaving 8 bases of the junction unmatched. The CDR3 has 14 amino acids. The germline gives CDR1 SNHLY, CDR2 FYNNEI. The CDR3 loop reads CASSLQTGAYGYTF. CDR3 DNA: TGTGCCAGCAGCCTCCAGACAGGGGCTTATGGCTACACCTTC.

This chain uses TRBV19 with TRBJ1-5; D perhaps matches TRBD1 (6 bases). The CDR3 totals 17 residues. V lost 2 bases and J lost 4, with 18 bases in between. Germline V lookup: CDR1 LNHDA, CDR2 SQIVND (reference sequence). The CDR3 DNA sequence: TGTGCCAGTAGTATATGGTCACAGGGACAAGCGAATCAGCCCCAGCATTTT. Protein sequence: CASSIWSQGQANQPQHF.